The source of this T cell receptor (beta chain) is a study of T cell repertoires in cytomegalovirus infection. About the research overall: Recently identified HLA-C-restricted CMV epitopes and well-studied HLA-B-restricted CMV epitopes were used by the study. Matching HLA type, along with CMV infection, was indicated by public TCR beta signatures. Study outcomes and limitations: Dominating the ex vivo response were TCR beta clonotypes that were CMV-specific and HLA-C-restricted.

This clonotype showed up just a few times. The target antigen is unknown. The junction does not match germline at one end; this may be a read error. TCRdb re-called the reads with MiXCR, one entry per CDR3 protein. This sample has 50,000 to 65,000 distinct CDR3 sequences, with around 18% found just once. Germline-derived CDR1 and CDR2 are MDHEN and SYDVKM. The CDR3 is made up of 14 amino acids. Here the sequenced sample was CD8+ T cells from cultured PBMCs, taken from culture after CMV antigen stimulation. The TCR originated in a human donor in good health (CMV status not recorded). Some clones in this sample may be carry-over from other donors' samples. The genes are TRBV28 and TRBJ1-5; D gene ambiguous. The DNA of the CDR3 is TGTGCCAGCAGACCTGAATATAGCAATCAGCCCCGGCATTTT. Amino acids: CASRPEYSNQPRHF.